The rows below give T cell receptor beta chains drawn from one sample of a study of OX40 agonist ivuxolimab in advanced cancers. Generated by immunoSEQ multiplex PCR, the TCRdb table keeps only in-frame clones and is missing some. The table lists 77,000 or so clones, around nine tenths of them singletons. Sample: CD4+ or CD8+ T cells sorted from blood, taken in a trial of the OX40 agonist ivuxolimab. The receptors were gathered from an adult with an advanced solid tumor such as melanoma, head and neck, liver or kidney cancer. CDR3s include the opening cysteine and the closing phenylalanine or tryptophan. D genes are given only for firm matches. Clone size appears in some rows only: once, few, many, or a class for an expanded clone.

CDR3aa	CDR3nt	d_gene	j_gene	v_gene	abundance	len
CASSPGGGRSYEQYF	TGTGCCAGCAGCCCGGGGGGCGGACGCTCCTACGAGCAGTACTTC	-	TRBJ2-7	TRBV5-4	-	15
CASTVDPHYEQYF	TGTGCCAGCACTGTTGACCCGCACTACGAGCAGTACTTC	-	TRBJ2-7	TRBV27	few	13
CSARTSGKEQYF	TGCAGCGCCAGGACTAGCGGGAAGGAGCAGTACTTC	TRBD2	TRBJ2-7	TRBV29-1	-	12
CASSFGSRVGQPQHF	TGTGCCAGCAGCTTTGGGTCGAGAGTCGGACAGCCCCAGCATTTT	-	TRBJ1-5	TRBV7-2	-	15
CSVDRLAGDEQFF	TGCAGCGTTGATCGGCTAGCGGGAGATGAGCAGTTCTTC	TRBD2	TRBJ2-1	TRBV29-1	-	13
CASSSPRGGNEQFF	TGCGCCAGCAGTTCCCCGAGGGGTGGGAATGAGCAGTTCTTC	-	TRBJ2-1	TRBV23-1	-	14
CASSSSGTAYEQYF	TGTGCCAGCAGCTCCTCCGGGACAGCCTACGAGCAGTACTTC	TRBD1	TRBJ2-7	TRBV5-5	-	14
CASSFSNQPQHF	TGTGCCAGCAGCTTCAGCAATCAGCCCCAGCATTTT	-	TRBJ1-5	TRBV7-9	-	12
CASSPDPGHRNSGELFF	TGTGCCAGCTCACCAGACCCGGGACATCGCAATTCCGGGGAGCTGTTTTTT	-	TRBJ2-2	TRBV18	-	17
CAWSVQGFSPLHF	TGTGCCTGGAGTGTACAGGGGTTCTCACCCCTCCACTTT	TRBD1	TRBJ1-6	TRBV30	-	13
CASSIAPGGFNQPQHF	TGTGCCAGTAGTATAGCTCCAGGGGGCTTCAATCAGCCCCAGCATTTT	TRBD1	TRBJ1-5	TRBV19	-	16
CASSLEGTADGYTF	TGTGCCAGCAGTTTAGAGGGGACAGCCGATGGCTACACCTTC	TRBD1	TRBJ1-2	TRBV27	-	14
CATTGVLSNQPQHF	TGTGCCACGACAGGGGTGCTTAGCAATCAGCCCCAGCATTTT	TRBD1	TRBJ1-5	TRBV6-1	-	14
CASRAGPQETQYF	TGTGCCAGCAGGGCAGGGCCCCAAGAGACCCAGTACTTC	-	TRBJ2-5	TRBV6-1	-	13
CASSPPPAGGSETQYF	TGTGCCAGCAGCCCGCCTCCAGCGGGAGGTTCAGAGACCCAGTACTTC	TRBD2	TRBJ2-5	TRBV5-4	-	16
CASSSRLAGGPQETQYF	TGTGCCAGCAGTTCAAGACTAGCGGGAGGGCCGCAAGAGACCCAGTACTTC	TRBD2	TRBJ2-5	TRBV27	-	17
CASKLGVGPQPQHF	TGTGCCAGCAAACTGGGAGTCGGGCCCCAGCCCCAGCATTTT	-	TRBJ1-5	TRBV5-5	-	14
CASSRGLVGHEQFF	TGCGCCAGCAGCCGCGGACTAGTTGGCCATGAGCAGTTCTTC	TRBD2	TRBJ2-1	TRBV4-1	-	14
CASSDSLGGSLCSGNTIYF	TGTGCCAGCAGTGACTCGTTGGGGGGCTCTTTATGCTCTGGAAACACCATATATTTT	-	TRBJ1-3	TRBV6-4	-	19
CAWTQIEQFF	TGTGCCTGGACCCAGATAGAGCAGTTCTTC	-	TRBJ2-1	TRBV30	once	10
CASSVGTGHNMNTEAFF	TGTGCCAGCAGCGTAGGGACAGGCCATAACATGAACACTGAAGCTTTCTTT	TRBD1	TRBJ1-1	TRBV9	-	17
CATMKGARQHF	TGTGCCACCATGAAAGGGGCTCGACAGCATTTT	-	TRBJ1-5	TRBV19	few	11
CASSLARQGGDEQFF	TGCGCCAGCAGCTTGGCGCGACAGGGAGGCGATGAGCAGTTCTTC	-	TRBJ2-1	TRBV5-1	-	15
CASEGGNGANVLTF	TGTGCCAGTGAGGGGGGGAACGGGGCCAACGTCCTGACTTTC	-	TRBJ2-6	TRBV19	-	14
CAISVVGYGYTF	TGTGCCATCAGTGTCGTGGGCTATGGCTACACCTTC	-	TRBJ1-2	TRBV10-3	-	12
CASSFGGTGRSGANVLTF	TGTGCCAGCAGTTTCGGGGGTACAGGGCGCTCTGGGGCCAACGTCCTGACTTTC	-	TRBJ2-6	TRBV27	-	18
CASSSAGTGGGEQYF	TGTGCCAGCAGCTCCGCCGGGACAGGGGGTGGCGAGCAGTACTTC	TRBD1	TRBJ2-7	TRBV7-9	few	15
CASSFTVNSPLHF	TGTGCCAGCAGTTTTACAGTAAATTCACCCCTCCACTTT	-	TRBJ1-6	TRBV6-5	once	13
CASSLESLAGKRDSYEQYF	TGTGCCAGCAGCTTAGAAAGCCTAGCGGGAAAACGGGACTCCTACGAGCAGTACTTC	TRBD2	TRBJ2-7	TRBV13	-	19
CASSAGAAGSGELFF	TGCGCCAGCAGTGCGGGGGCCGCTGGTTCCGGGGAGCTGTTTTTT	-	TRBJ2-2	TRBV10-1	-	15
CASSPRDNYEQYF	TGTGCCAGCAGTCCCCGGGACAACTACGAGCAGTACTTC	-	TRBJ2-7	TRBV6-6	-	13
CASSPNSGGLSYGQFF	TGTGCCAGCAGTCCCAATAGCGGGGGGCTATCTTATGGGCAGTTCTTC	TRBD2	TRBJ2-1	TRBV28	few	16
CAATGRGELFF	TGTGCCGCAACGGGAAGGGGGGAGCTGTTTTTT	-	TRBJ2-2	TRBV7-9	-	11
CAITNRVGRNEQFF	TGTGCCATCACTAACAGGGTTGGGCGCAATGAGCAGTTCTTC	-	TRBJ2-1	TRBV10-3	-	14
CASSFGGAGNTIYF	TGTGCCAGCAGCTTTGGAGGAGCTGGAAACACCATATATTTT	-	TRBJ1-3	TRBV11-2	-	14
CASSADPAWKNIQYF	TGTGCCAGCAGTGCGGACCCGGCTTGGAAAAACATTCAGTACTTC	-	TRBJ2-4	TRBV2	-	15
CASSYDGGVGYGYTF	TGTGCCAGCAGCTATGATGGGGGAGTGGGGTATGGCTACACCTTC	-	TRBJ1-2	TRBV11-2	once	15
CASRPTHGGDEQYF	TGCGCCAGCAGACCCACGCACGGGGGCGACGAGCAGTACTTC	-	TRBJ2-7	TRBV5-1	-	14
CASSLRGLAYEQYF	TGTGCCAGCAGCTTGCGGGGGCTAGCCTACGAGCAGTACTTC	-	TRBJ2-7	TRBV5-4	-	14
CASSFPPGGHEQYF	TGTGCCAGCAGCTTCCCCCCAGGGGGCCACGAGCAGTACTTC	TRBD1	TRBJ2-7	TRBV5-4	-	14
CASSVGLARYNEQFF	TGTGCCAGCAGCGTGGGACTAGCGAGGTACAATGAGCAGTTCTTC	TRBD2	TRBJ2-1	TRBV9	-	15
CASSLEGWNNSPLHF	TGTGCCAGCAGCTTGGAGGGGTGGAATAATTCACCCCTCCACTTT	-	TRBJ1-6	TRBV7-9	-	15
CASSGPGASHDTQYF	TGTGCCAGCAGCGGACCGGGAGCATCCCACGATACGCAGTATTTT	-	TRBJ2-3	TRBV7-6	-	15
CASSLGRNQPQHF	TGTGCCAGCAGCTTAGGTAGAAATCAGCCCCAGCATTTT	-	TRBJ1-5	TRBV7-3	-	13
CASSPEGSGANVLTF	TGTGCCAGCAGCCCTGAAGGATCTGGGGCCAACGTCCTGACTTTC	-	TRBJ2-6	TRBV6-1	-	15
CASRAVGDYEQYF	TGTGCCAGCCGGGCGGTTGGCGACTACGAGCAGTACTTC	-	TRBJ2-7	TRBV6-6	-	13
CAIIPGQGVSGNTIYF	TGTGCCATCATTCCGGGACAGGGGGTCTCTGGAAACACCATATATTTT	TRBD1	TRBJ1-3	TRBV10-3	-	16
CASTPSGTASYEQYF	TGTGCCAGCACCCCATCGGGGACGGCATCCTACGAGCAGTACTTC	-	TRBJ2-7	TRBV6-5	-	15
CASSAAGGAYEQYF	TGTGCCAGCAGTGCTGCGGGGGGGGCCTACGAGCAGTACTTC	TRBD2	TRBJ2-7	TRBV6-1	-	14
CASLRRGNTGELFF	TGTGCCAGCCTACGTAGAGGGAACACCGGGGAGCTGTTTTTT	-	TRBJ2-2	TRBV6-5	-	14
CAISADRGAGNTEAFF	TGTGCCATCAGTGCAGACAGGGGCGCCGGGAACACTGAAGCTTTCTTT	TRBD1	TRBJ1-1	TRBV10-3	-	16
CASSLTGTSGEEQYF	TGTGCCAGCAGCTTAACTGGGACTAGCGGGGAAGAGCAGTACTTC	TRBD2	TRBJ2-7	TRBV7-3	-	15
CASSQGRSSNQPQHF	TGTGCCAGCAGCCAGGGGAGGAGTAGCAATCAGCCCCAGCATTTT	-	TRBJ1-5	TRBV6-6	-	15
CASSGLPVNTEAFF	TGTGCCAGCAGTGGGCTCCCGGTGAACACTGAAGCTTTCTTT	-	TRBJ1-1	TRBV6-6	-	14
CAISESTGTQYF	TGTGCCATCAGTGAGTCGACTGGGACCCAGTACTTC	-	TRBJ2-5	TRBV10-3	-	12
CASSQVYTSGSTTGELFF	TGTGCCAGCAGCCAGGTCTATACTAGCGGGAGTACCACCGGGGAGCTGTTTTTT	TRBD2	TRBJ2-2	TRBV4-2	-	18
CASSLLPGQGREAFF	TGTGCCAGCAGTCTTCTACCGGGACAGGGCCGTGAAGCTTTCTTT	TRBD1	TRBJ1-1	TRBV6-6	-	15
CASSIQGASTEAFF	TGTGCCAGCAGTATACAGGGGGCGAGCACTGAAGCTTTCTTT	TRBD1	TRBJ1-1	TRBV6-1	once	14
CASAIAGEETQYF	TGTGCCAGCGCGATAGCGGGGGAAGAGACCCAGTACTTC	TRBD2	TRBJ2-5	TRBV7-3	-	13
CASSLAPGTDTQYF	TGCGCCAGCAGCTTGGCTCCCGGCACAGATACGCAGTATTTT	-	TRBJ2-3	TRBV5-1	-	14